This TCR beta chain was obtained from a study of cytomegalovirus exposure and HLA in healthy donors. A multiplex PCR was run with 60 Vbeta primers and 13 Jbeta primers. Here immunoSEQ multiplex PCR was the method, and the copy in TCRdb shows in-frame clones only, minus some. The data hold 200,000 or so clones, with just under 70% observed a single time. This CDR3 spans 15 amino acids. V gave up 8 bases and J gave up 4 bases; unmatched junction bases: 11. Germline CDR1 reads SNHLY; CDR2 reads FYNNEI. Healthy people donating bone marrow made up the donors. V usage is TRBV2 and J usage is TRBJ2-7; TRBD1 matches 10 bases. Material for sequencing was PBMCs. The receptor was derived from a middle-aged man in good health and CMV-seropositive. The CDR3 DNA follows: TGTGCCAGCTCTACCCCCGGGACAGGGGTATACGAGCAGTACTTC. This sequence encodes CASSTPGTGVYEQYF.